The 10 T cell receptor beta chains in this list originate from one sample, sequenced in a study of T cell responses to AZD1222 COVID-19 vaccine. Method: immunoSEQ multiplex PCR; TCRdb's copy keeps in-frame clones and lacks some. In the table there are roughly 160,000 clones, 80% to 95% of which are singletons. The sequences come from peripheral blood, collected on day 0 of AZD1222 vaccination. Receptor source: an adult in good health.

The V and J genes are TRBV19 and TRBJ2-1; 10 bases agree with TRBD2. The CDR3 spans 16 residues. V lost 4 bases and J lost 0; bases outside the gene matches: 3. From germline, CDR1 is LNHDA and CDR2 SQIVND (reference sequence). The DNA for the CDR3 is TGTGCCAGTAGTACACTAGCGGGGAGCTCCTACAATGAGCAGTTCTTC. This translates into CASSTLAGSSYNEQFF.

As DNA, the CDR3 is TGTGCCTGGAGTCGTCTGGATTCCCAGCCCCAGCATTTT. Its protein is CAWSRLDSQPQHF. This sequence joins TRBV30 and TRBJ1-5; no clear D gene. The V gene's germline CDR1 is GTSNPN and CDR2 SVGIG (reference sequence). With 2 bases removed from V and 7 bases from J, the gap between germline ends came to 12 bases. This CDR3 is 13 amino acids long.

The chain is built from TRBV6-5 and TRBJ2-5; D gene unclear. The CDR3 runs to 14 residues. Trimming took 2 bases from V and 6 from J, leaving 13 bases between them. Per germline, CDR1 MNHEY and CDR2 SVGAGI. CDR3 region: CASSYRHPRQTQYF. In DNA form, the CDR3 reads TGTGCCAGCAGTTACAGACACCCCAGGCAGACCCAGTACTTC.

The genes are TRBV7-2 and TRBJ2-2; 8 bases match TRBD2. The CDR3 totals 17 residues. V dropped 2 bases and J dropped 0; count of bases not matched to a gene: 5. Germline CDR1 SGHTA, CDR2 FQGNSA. The CDR3 reads CASSLRGLGANTGELFF. CDR3 bases: TGTGCCAGCAGCTTACGGGGACTAGGGGCGAACACCGGGGAGCTGTTTTTT.

The chain uses TRBV5-4 and TRBJ1-2; D not certain. The CDR3 is 14 amino acids. Germline V gene data show CDR1 as SGHNT and CDR2 as YYREEE (reference sequence). V shed 2 bases and J shed 4 bases, with 12 bases lying between them. This chain's CDR3 is CASSFDLASYGYTF. The CDR3 nucleotides read TGTGCCAGCAGCTTCGATCTGGCGTCCTATGGCTACACCTTC.

This chain connects TRBV18 to TRBJ2-5, with 9 bases fitting TRBD1. The CDR3 sequence is 14 residues long. Per the germline V gene, CDR1 is KGHSH and CDR2 is LQKENI. J was trimmed by 4 bases and V by 3 bases; bases with no gene match: 3. For the CDR3, the DNA is TGTGCCAGCTCACCCGGGACAGGGATAGAGACCCAGTACTTC. It is translated as CASSPGTGIETQYF.

The CDR3 loop is CASSPTSGWTNEQFF. For the CDR3, the DNA is TGCGCCAGCAGTCCGACTAGCGGGTGGACTAATGAGCAGTTCTTC. The J gene is TRBJ2-1, the V gene TRBV5-1, with 10 nucleotides matching TRBD2. The V segment lost 5 bases and the J segment 7 bases; nucleotides outside the gene matches: 9. This CDR3 is 15 amino acids long. The germline CDR1 and CDR2 sequences are SGHRS and YFSETQ.

This clone appeared a single time. This chain links TRBV7-9 with TRBJ2-7; 9 bases map to TRBD1. The J segment lost 4 bases and the V segment lost 2 bases, leaving 6 bases of the junction unmatched. From germline, CDR1 is SEHNR and CDR2 FQNEAQ (reference sequence). This CDR3 has 15 amino acids. The CDR3 loop reads CASSLRQGGSYEQYF. The CDR3 DNA follows: TGTGCCAGCAGCTTACGACAGGGGGGCAGTTACGAGCAGTACTTC.

The genes are TRBV14 and TRBJ1-1, with 9 positions matching TRBD1. Losses at the gene ends were 6 bases for V and 5 bases for J; bases not matched to a gene: 10. CDR1 is SGHDN and CDR2 is FVKESK in the germline V gene. The CDR3 sequence is 15 residues long. The CDR3 is CASRRSGQGRTEAFF. The DNA of the CDR3 is TGTGCCAGCAGACGTTCGGGACAGGGAAGAACTGAAGCTTTCTTT.

The CDR3 nucleotides are TGTGCCAGCAGCCAGACAGTGAACACTGAAGCTTTCTTT. Translation gives CASSQTVNTEAFF. V gene TRBV12-3 or TRBV12-4 combines with J gene TRBJ1-1; TRBD1 is a possible D gene (5 bases). The CDR3 length is 13 residues. V lost 6 bases to trimming and J lost 0 bases, with 8 bases between them.